What follows is one TCR beta chain and its context. The repertoire was sequenced with immunoSEQ multiplex PCR; TCRdb's copy has only in-frame clones and lacks some. The sample gives 200,000 to 250,000 clones, 80% to 90% of which show up once; approximately 4.8% is in the top ten. Individuals drawn from about 26 US areas were about 18 to 90 years old. Contact with a PCR-confirmed or clinician-diagnosed COVID-19 case occurred within 2 weeks of entry. This specimen comes from a study of blood T cell repertoires in COVID-19. The sequence was obtained from a woman between 50 and 59 years old who had been exposed to COVID-19. Sequencing was performed on PBMCs or T cells enriched from blood (not recorded which).

The CDR3, as DNA: TGCGCCAGCTCCCAGGGGGGGACAGGGATCACAGATACGCAGTATTTT. It encodes CASSQGGTGITDTQYF. The V and J genes are TRBV5-1 and TRBJ2-3, with 9 nucleotides matching TRBD1. The V gene's germline CDR1 is SGHRS and CDR2 YFSETQ. There are 16 residues in the CDR3. J was trimmed by 2 bases and V by 7 bases; bases with no gene match: 11.